Below are 17 T cell receptor beta chains sequenced from a single sample in a study of blood T cell repertoires in COVID-19. Clones were read by immunoSEQ multiplex PCR, and TCRdb kept only the in-frame ones, dropping some. The data hold 80,000 to 90,000 clones, with around 85% observed a single time. The source material was peripheral blood. These receptors were collected from a man between 65 and 80 years old with acute or convalescent COVID-19.

This clone appeared a few times. The chain couples TRBV2 to TRBJ1-6, with D maybe TRBD1 (5 bases). Germline assignment: CDR1 SNHLY and CDR2 FYNNEI. The CDR3 consists of 15 residues. Between the trimmed V and J ends, which lost 7 bases and 5 bases, there was a span of 15 bases. The CDR3 sequence: CASTRIETDNSPLHF. CDR3 bases: TGTGCCAGCACCAGGATCGAGACAGATAATTCACCCCTCCACTTT.

This clone was picked up one time. This chain joins TRBV6-9 and TRBJ1-1; D is unresolved. Germline assignment: CDR1 MNHGY and CDR2 SVAAGI. V was pared by 10 bases and J by 4 bases, with 13 bases between. The CDR3 length is 12 residues. CDR3 in amino acids: CATDQEATEAFF. CDR3 sequence (DNA): TGTGCCACCGACCAGGAAGCCACTGAAGCTTTCTTT.

V gene TRBV4-1 combines with J gene TRBJ2-3; TRBD2 aligns across 8 bases. The ends lost 4 bases at V and 0 bases at J; junction bases unmatched: 6. Germline CDR1 reads MGHRA; CDR2 reads YSYEKL. CDR3 length: 16 residues. The CDR3 bases are TGCGCCAGCAGCCGCCGGACTAGCTTTAGCACAGATACGCAGTATTTT. Translation gives CASSRRTSFSTDTQYF.

The V gene is TRBV6-1, the J gene TRBJ1-2; 8 bases agree with TRBD1. The CDR3 length is 14 residues. V was clipped by 2 bases and J by 7 bases; unmatched bases: 6. Germline V CDR1 and CDR2: MNHNS, SASEGT. CDR3 sequence (DNA): TGTGCCAGCAGTGAAAGGACAGGGTTCGGTGGCTACACCTTC. It is translated as CASSERTGFGGYTF.

The rearrangement joins TRBV29-1 to TRBJ2-7; TRBD1 is a possible D gene (6 bases). The CDR3 runs to 10 residues. CDR1 and CDR2 from the germline V gene are SQVTM and ANQGSEA. Trimming took 7 bases from V and 4 from J, leaving 8 bases between them. CDR3 sequence reads: CSADRYEQYV. As DNA, the CDR3 is TGCAGCGCAGACAGGTACGAGCAGTACGTC.

This sequence joins TRBV12-1 and TRBJ2-7; the D call in the table, TRBD1, was not verified against the DNA. TRBV12-1 is tagged as a pseudogene. The length of the CDR3 is 14 residues. CDR3 protein: CARPGQGAAHEQYV. CDR3 DNA sequence: TGTGCCAGACCCGGACAGGGGGCAGCCCACGAGCAGTACGTC.

The V gene is TRBV5-6, the J gene TRBJ2-1; the match to TRBD1 covers 7 bases. This CDR3 is built from 15 residues. The J segment lost 1 base and the V segment lost 1 base, leaving 2 bases of the junction unmatched. The germline CDR1 and CDR2 sequences are SGHDT and YYEEEE. DNA for the CDR3: TGTGCCAGCAGCTTGTTCAGGGGGTCCTACAATGAGCAGTTCTTC. Translating gives CASSLFRGSYNEQFF.

This chain uses TRBV5-1 with TRBJ1-4; a possible D gene is TRBD1 (6 bases). This CDR3 spans 14 amino acids. Germline CDR1 SGHRS, CDR2 YFSETQ. V dropped 3 bases and J dropped 2 bases, with 8 bases sitting between them. The CDR3 sequence: CASSSTGTNEKLFF. The CDR3 bases are TGCGCCAGCAGCTCAACAGGGACTAATGAAAAACTGTTTTTT. Full variable domain (remainder filled in from reference TRBV5-1 and TRBJ1-4): KAGVTQTPRYLIKTRGQQVTLSCSPISGHRSVSWYQQTPGQGLQFLFEYFSETQRNKGNFPGRFSGRQFSNSRSEMNVSTLELGDSALYLCASSSTGTNEKLFFGSGTQLSVL.

Here the CDR3 DNA reads TGTGCCACCAGCTCAGTAGGCGAGGACATAGGCACAGATACGCAGTATTTT. It translates to CATSSVGEDIGTDTQYF. The chain is built from TRBV15 and TRBJ2-3, with TRBD1 as a possible D gene (5 bases). The CDR3 spans 17 residues. V was shortened by 5 bases and J by 1 base, with 19 bases between the two germline ends. CDR1 and CDR2 (germline): LNHNV, YYDKDF (reference sequence).

The V gene is TRBV7-2, the J gene TRBJ1-2, with D tentatively TRBD1 (6 bases). The CDR3 runs to 16 residues. Germline lookup yields CDR1 SGHTA and CDR2 FQGNSA. V lost 0 bases, J lost 1 base, and 12 bases lay in between. DNA of the CDR3: TGTGCCAGCAGCTTAGCGGTGCCGGGACATAACTATGGCTACACCTTC. It is translated as CASSLAVPGHNYGYTF.

In this sample, this clone turned up a few times. The chain is built from TRBV27 and TRBJ2-7, with TRBD2 as a possible D gene (6 bases). The CDR3 consists of 14 residues. Germline values: CDR1 MNHEY, CDR2 SMNVEV (reference sequence). Trimming left V 0 bases short and J 3 bases short, with 9 bases between. CDR3 bases: TGTGCCAGCAGTTTATCGAGGGGAGGCTACGAGCAGTACGTC. Amino acid sequence: CASSLSRGGYEQYV.

J is TRBJ2-4 and V is TRBV21-1; the DNA was not used to check the table's D call, TRBD2. TRBV21-1 is tagged as a pseudogene. The CDR3 length is 19 residues. The CDR3, as DNA: TGTGCCAGCAGCAAAGTAGGACTAGCGGGGTTATTAGCCAAAAACATTCAGTACTTC. Amino acids: CASSKVGLAGLLAKNIQYF.

The chain combines TRBV6-5 with TRBJ2-1; 9 bases fit TRBD1. The V and J ends lost 5 bases and 5 bases, in that order; junction bases with no gene match: 7. Germline V gives CDR1 MNHEY, CDR2 SVGAGI. The CDR3 consists of 15 residues. The CDR3 loop reads CASSTGTGNDNEQFF. CDR3 bases: TGTGCCAGCAGTACCGGGACAGGGAATGACAATGAGCAGTTCTTC.

The chain is built from TRBV19 and TRBJ2-1; TRBD1 matches at 7 bases. Germline trimming cut 5 bases from V and 2 bases from J; bases unmatched to any gene: 9. Germline CDR1 is LNHDA and CDR2 is SQIVND (reference sequence). The CDR3 runs 16 residues. CDR3 amino acids: CASSRPDRATYNEQFF. DNA for the CDR3: TGTGCCAGTAGTCGCCCTGACAGGGCGACCTACAATGAGCAGTTCTTC. The full variable domain, completed using reference TRBV19 and TRBJ2-1, is DGGITQSPKYLFRKEGQNVTLSCEQNLNHDAMYWYRQDPGQGLRLIYYSQIVNDFQKGDIAEGYSVSREKKESFPLTVTSAQKNPTAFYLCASSRPDRATYNEQFFGPGTRLTVL.

The rearrangement links TRBV5-1 to TRBJ2-5; D remains ambiguous. This CDR3 is 13 amino acids long. With 3 bases removed from V and 3 bases from J, the gap between germline ends came to 9 bases. Germline CDR1 reads SGHRS; CDR2 reads YFSETQ. The CDR3 bases are TGCGCCAGCAGCTCGACAAACGAAGAGACCCAGTACTTC. This gives the protein CASSSTNEETQYF.

The genes are TRBV10-3 and TRBJ2-7; D is perhaps TRBD1 (6 bases). V gave up 10 bases and J gave up 7 bases, with 23 bases separating them. This CDR3 contains 14 residues. Germline V gene lookup returns CDR1 ENHRY and CDR2 SYGVKD. The CDR3 is CASKTDRYLLEQYF. CDR3 DNA: TGTGCCAGCAAGACCGACAGGTATCTCCTTGAGCAGTACTTC.

The chain employs TRBV5-1 and TRBJ2-2; 10 bases map to TRBD1. This CDR3 comprises 16 residues. Germline CDR1 and CDR2: SGHRS and YFSETQ. J gave up 4 bases and V 4 bases, and 7 bases lay outside the gene matches. CDR3 loop: CASSSDRGRVTGELFF. DNA of the CDR3: TGCGCCAGCAGCAGCGACAGGGGGCGGGTCACCGGGGAGCTGTTTTTT.